The clone carrying this T cell receptor (beta chain) is labeled medium-sized. This sample is part of a study of lung T cells in sarcoidosis with Löfgren's syndrome. V trimming: 6 bases; J trimming: 5 bases; junction bases outside the gene matches: 7. The CDR3 consists of 15 residues. MiXCR, run by TCRdb on the reads, gives a single entry per CDR3 protein. The data show over a thousand distinct CDR3 sequences, more than 25% seen once. This chain uses TRBV12-3 or TRBV12-4 with TRBJ2-3; 11 nucleotides agree with TRBD2. The sequenced sample consisted of CD4+ T cells from bronchoalveolar lavage. The TCR was taken from a human donor with sarcoidosis (Löfgren's syndrome or another form), or a control subject (not recorded which). This CDR3 is CASSILAGARDTQYF. CDR3 in DNA: TGTGCCAGCAGCATACTAGCGGGGGCCAGAGATACGCAGTATTTT.